The next 28 T cell receptor beta chains were all read from a single sample in a study of blood T cell repertoires in COVID-19. The assay was immunoSEQ multiplex PCR, and TCRdb's table has in-frame clones only and misses some. The sample has roughly 260,000 clones; about 83% are singletons. The specimen was PBMCs or T cells enriched from blood (not recorded which). Receptor source: a middle-aged woman who had been exposed to COVID-19.

This clone was detected a few times. The CDR3 DNA is TGTGCCAGCAGTAGCGGCGGGGCCCCCTACGAGCAGTACTTC. Translation: CASSSGGAPYEQYF. The chain uses TRBV6-5 and TRBJ2-7, with D maybe TRBD2 (6 bases). This CDR3 has 14 residues. Germline V lookup: CDR1 MNHEY, CDR2 SVGAGI. Trimming removed 5 bases from V and 2 bases from J, with 13 bases in between.

This clone was counted at least ten times. CDR3 residues: CASSQGHSNTEAFF. CDR3 nucleotides: TGTGCCAGCAGCCAGGGCCATTCGAACACTGAAGCTTTCTTT. The V call is TRBV3-1 (or the pseudogene TRBV3-2), the J call TRBJ1-1; D is unclear. The CDR3 has 14 residues. The V and J ends lost 3 bases and 1 base respectively, with 9 bases between them. Germline loops: CDR1 LGHDT, CDR2 YNNKEL (reference sequence).

The chain joins TRBV27 to TRBJ1-2; a weak D match, TRBD1 (6 bases). This CDR3 region has 15 residues. From germline, CDR1 is MNHEY and CDR2 SMNVEV (reference sequence). Trimming pared 6 bases from V and 2 bases from J, leaving 16 bases between. CDR3 in amino acids: CASSRTGQLNYGYTF. The DNA for the CDR3 is TGTGCCAGCAGCCGAACTGGACAGCTCAACTATGGCTACACCTTC.

CDR3 bases: TGTGCCAGCAGTGGGGACAGGGGATCAAATCAGCCCCAGCATTTT. Translating it yields CASSGDRGSNQPQHF. This chain joins TRBV2 and TRBJ1-5, with 10 positions matching TRBD1. This CDR3 region has 15 residues. J lost 4 bases, V lost 4 bases, and 4 bases had no gene match. Germline CDR1 reads SNHLY; CDR2 reads FYNNEI. Full variable domain (outside the CDR3, taken from reference TRBV2 and TRBJ1-5): EPEVTQTPSHQVTQMGQEVILRCVPISNHLYFYWYRQILGQKVEFLVSFYNNEISEKSEIFDDQFSVERPDGSNFTLKIRSTKLEDSAMYFCASSGDRGSNQPQHFGDGTRLSIL.

The chain couples TRBV3-1 (or the pseudogene TRBV3-2) to TRBJ2-3, with TRBD2 matching 9 bases. Germline assignment: CDR1 LGHDT and CDR2 YNNKEL (reference sequence). Unmatched junction bases numbered 10, after V lost 4 bases and J lost 5 bases. This CDR3 has 16 amino acids. The CDR3 sequence is CASSLLAGPNGDTQYF. CDR3 sequence (DNA): TGTGCCAGCAGCCTGCTAGCGGGGCCGAACGGAGATACGCAGTATTTT.

CDR3 nucleotide sequence: TGTGCCAGCAGCTTGGACAGGGAAATCTACACCTTC. This translates into CASSLDREIYTF. The gene calls are TRBV11-2 and TRBJ1-2, with 8 positions matching TRBD1. Germline V gene lookup returns CDR1 SGHAT and CDR2 FQNNGV. The CDR3 has 12 amino acids. J lost 10 bases, V lost 3 bases, and 4 bases had no gene match.

The V and J genes are TRBV3-1 (or the pseudogene TRBV3-2) and TRBJ2-7; the match to TRBD2 covers 13 bases. V lost 5 bases and J lost 2; bases outside the gene matches: 3. CDR3 length equals 15 residues. Per the germline V gene, CDR1 is LGHDT and CDR2 is YNNKEL (reference sequence). The CDR3 nucleotides are TGTGCCAGCAGCAACGGACTAGCGGGGGCCTACGAGCAGTACTTC. Encoded protein: CASSNGLAGAYEQYF.

This chain uses TRBV4-2 with TRBJ2-7, with 8 nucleotides matching TRBD1. V was pared by 0 bases and J by 5 bases, with 3 bases of the junction left unmatched. This CDR3 contains 14 residues. Germline CDR1 reads LGHNA; CDR2 reads YNFKEQ. The CDR3 region has the DNA TGTGCCAGCAGCCAAGATTGGGGACAGGACGAGCAGTACTTC. Its translation is CASSQDWGQDEQYF.

V usage is TRBV28 and J usage is TRBJ1-5; D is perhaps TRBD1 (5 bases). Trimming stripped 4 bases from V and 3 bases from J, with 16 bases between. In germline, CDR1 is MDHEN, CDR2 SYDVKM. The CDR3 is 16 amino acids. CDR3 coding DNA: TGTGCCAGCAGTTGGGGCAGCCTAGTATCCAATCAGCCCCAGCATTTT. Its protein is CASSWGSLVSNQPQHF.

This chain links TRBV7-6 with TRBJ1-3; 9 nucleotides align to TRBD1. The CDR3 length is 17 residues. From germline, CDR1 is SGHVS and CDR2 FNYEAQ. Unmatched junction bases numbered 8, after V lost 5 bases and J lost 0 bases. The CDR3 loop reads CASSHRGLRSSGNTIYF. In DNA, the CDR3 is TGTGCCAGCAGCCACAGGGGGCTAAGATCCTCTGGAAACACCATATATTTT.

This clone was counted a few times. The chain couples TRBV6-2 or TRBV6-3 to TRBJ1-1; tentative D call: TRBD1 (5 bases). Trimming pared 2 bases from V and 0 bases from J, leaving 16 bases between. CDR3 size: 17 residues. Germline V CDR1 and CDR2: MNHEY, SVGEGT. DNA for the CDR3: TGTGCCAGCAGTTACGAGGTTGCGGGGGTGGTGAACACTGAAGCTTTCTTT. This sequence encodes CASSYEVAGVVNTEAFF.

The chain combines TRBV10-3 with TRBJ1-2, with TRBD1 as a possible D gene (6 bases). CDR1 is ENHRY and CDR2 is SYGVKD in the germline V gene. V lost 8 bases and J 4 bases, leaving 14 bases between the germline ends. There are 13 residues in the CDR3. CDR3 nucleotides: TGTGCCATCCACAGGGATGCGAGCTATGGCTACACCTTC. Translated: CAIHRDASYGYTF.

The J gene is TRBJ1-2, the V gene TRBV2; no clear D gene. This CDR3 spans 14 amino acids. Trimming shortened V by 3 bases and J by 0 bases, and 8 bases separated the two germline ends. CDR1 SNHLY and CDR2 FYNNEI come from the germline V gene. CDR3 bases: TGTGCCAGCAGTGATTCAGGTTCTAACTATGGCTACACCTTC. Translation gives CASSDSGSNYGYTF.

V is TRBV2 and J is TRBJ1-5; 7 nucleotides agree with TRBD1. Looked up from germline, CDR1 is SNHLY and CDR2 is FYNNEI. Trimming cost V 5 bases and J 7 bases; bases outside gene matches: 11. The CDR3 runs to 15 residues. The CDR3 DNA follows: TGTGCCAGCAGTTCCTTTGACAGGGTAGGGCAGCCCCAGCATTTT. It is translated as CASSSFDRVGQPQHF.

The chain recombines TRBV19 with TRBJ2-7, with 9 bases matching TRBD1. Germline CDR1 and CDR2: LNHDA and SQIVND (reference sequence). J gave up 6 bases and V 4 bases, and 7 bases lay outside the gene matches. This CDR3 contains 14 residues. The chain's CDR3 is CASSTQQGAAEQYF. The CDR3 DNA sequence: TGTGCCAGTAGTACTCAACAGGGGGCAGCCGAGCAGTACTTC.

V is TRBV28 and J is TRBJ1-1; the D is unclear. Germline V gene lookup returns CDR1 MDHEN and CDR2 SYDVKM. The V end was cut by 5 bases, the J end by 5 bases, with 18 bases between. The CDR3 is 15 amino acids. For the CDR3, the DNA is TGTGCCAGCAGTCTAAATACCGGGGTTGGTACTGAAGCTTTCTTT. Its protein is CASSLNTGVGTEAFF. The full variable domain, with the rest looked up from reference TRBV28 and TRBJ1-1, is DVKVTQSSRYLVKRTGEKVFLECVQDMDHENMFWYRQDPGLGLRLIYFSYDVKMKEKGDIPEGYSVSREKKERFSLILESASTNQTSMYLCASSLNTGVGTEAFFGQGTRLTVV.

This chain connects TRBV7-9 to TRBJ2-1; TRBD2 is a possible D gene (6 bases). The CDR3 spans 14 residues. The V gene's germline CDR1 is SEHNR and CDR2 FQNEAQ (reference sequence). Trimming cost V 3 bases and J 3 bases, with 9 bases left between them. This CDR3 is CASSFSGLYNEQFF. In nucleotides, the CDR3 is TGTGCCAGCAGCTTTAGCGGACTCTACAATGAGCAGTTCTTC.

V is TRBV11-3 and J is TRBJ1-2; D call uncertain. CDR1 is SGHNT and CDR2 is YENEEA in the germline V gene. CDR3 length: 13 amino acids. V was pared by 9 bases and J by 5 bases, with 16 bases between. CDR3 coding DNA: TGTGCCAGTTCAGGCCCCCATCGTTATGGCTACACCTTC. Its protein product is CASSGPHRYGYTF.

This clone has only one observation. The V gene is TRBV9, the J gene TRBJ2-3; 9 nucleotides line up with TRBD2. The CDR3 covers 14 residues. Germline V gene sequence: CDR1 SGDLS, CDR2 YYNGEE. Trimming removed 2 bases from V and 5 bases from J; junction bases left unmatched: 3. CDR3 sequence reads: CASSVSSGGDTQYF. For the CDR3, the DNA is TGTGCCAGCAGCGTGAGTAGCGGGGGAGATACGCAGTATTTT.

The gene calls are TRBV19 and TRBJ1-1, with a weak D call TRBD1 (5 bases). V lost 5 bases and J 2 bases, leaving 9 bases between the germline ends. Germline V gene sequence: CDR1 LNHDA, CDR2 SQIVND (reference sequence). The CDR3 spans 13 residues. CDR3 DNA: TGTGCCAGTAGTGGGGGGACCAACACTGAAGCTTTCTTT. Protein sequence: CASSGGTNTEAFF.

The chain couples TRBV7-9 to TRBJ1-1; tentatively, D is TRBD1 (6 bases). CDR1 SEHNR and CDR2 FQNEAQ come from the germline V gene (reference sequence). CDR3 size: 11 residues. V was clipped by 5 bases and J by 7 bases, with 8 bases between them. The CDR3 spells CASSPQGEAFF. CDR3 DNA: TGTGCCAGCAGCCCACAGGGTGAAGCTTTCTTT.

V is TRBV5-6 and J is TRBJ1-1; 9 nucleotides align to TRBD1. This CDR3 comprises 14 residues. CDR1 and CDR2 (germline): SGHDT, YYEEEE. V gave up 7 bases and J gave up 4 bases; unmatched junction bases: 8. CDR3 in amino acids: CASANRDRVTEAFF. The DNA of the CDR3 is TGTGCCAGCGCAAACCGGGACAGGGTCACTGAAGCTTTCTTT.

CDR3 loop: CSSGTGILNTEAFF. In DNA form, the CDR3 reads TGCAGCTCGGGGACAGGGATTCTGAACACTGAAGCTTTCTTT. The chain employs TRBV29-1 and TRBJ1-1; 9 nucleotides line up with TRBD1. Germline-derived CDR1 and CDR2 are SQVTM and ANQGSEA. The J segment lost 0 bases and the V segment lost 8 bases, leaving 7 bases of the junction unmatched. This CDR3 spans 14 amino acids.

This clone was seen a handful of times. This rearrangement joins TRBV5-4 to TRBJ1-2; TRBD1 matches at 10 bases. V lost 1 base and J lost 2; bases outside the gene matches: 8. Germline V gene data show CDR1 as SGHNT and CDR2 as YYREEE (reference sequence). The CDR3 has 17 residues. The CDR3 DNA reads as TGTGCCAGCAGCTTGCCGGGACAGGGGACCACAAACTATGGCTACACCTTC. Translation: CASSLPGQGTTNYGYTF.

V usage is TRBV19 and J usage is TRBJ2-1; 10 bases align to TRBD2. With 5 bases clipped from V and 4 bases from J, the junction kept 5 bases outside the gene matches. The germline V gene has CDR1 LNHDA and CDR2 SQIVND (reference sequence). This CDR3 is built from 15 residues. CDR3 residues: CASSFASGGYNEQFF. The CDR3 DNA reads as TGTGCCAGTAGTTTCGCTAGCGGGGGTTACAATGAGCAGTTCTTC. Full variable domain (outside the CDR3, taken from reference TRBV19 and TRBJ2-1): DGGITQSPKYLFRKEGQNVTLSCEQNLNHDAMYWYRQDPGQGLRLIYYSQIVNDFQKGDIAEGYSVSREKKESFPLTVTSAQKNPTAFYLCASSFASGGYNEQFFGPGTRLTVL.

The chain links TRBV5-6 to TRBJ1-4; TRBD1 matches at 10 bases. CDR1 and CDR2 (germline): SGHDT, YYEEEE. Losses at the gene ends were 3 bases for V and 8 bases for J; bases not matched to a gene: 7. CDR3 length: 15 residues. CDR3 bases: TGTGCCAGCAGCTCCACCGGGACAGGGGACGAAAAACTGTTTTTT. It translates to CASSSTGTGDEKLFF.

This clone was observed a single time. The V and J genes are TRBV19 and TRBJ1-5; possible D gene TRBD1, 5 bases. Germline loops: CDR1 LNHDA, CDR2 SQIVND (reference sequence). Trimming removed 7 bases from V and 1 base from J, with 11 bases in between. The CDR3 contains 14 residues. For the CDR3, the DNA is TGTGCCAGTAAGACAGCCATAAGCAATCAGCCCCAGCATTTT. Its protein is CASKTAISNQPQHF.

The chain joins TRBV11-1 to TRBJ1-1; no firm D call. The CDR3 length is 14 residues. The V and J ends lost 2 bases and 1 base respectively, with 8 bases between them. The germline CDR1 and CDR2 sequences are SGHAT and FQDESV (reference sequence). CDR3 DNA: TGTGCCAGCAGCTTAAACGGGGAGAACACTGAAGCTTTCTTT. Translation: CASSLNGENTEAFF. Looking up the rest from reference TRBV11-1 and TRBJ1-1 gives the full variable domain: EAEVAQSPRYKITEKSQAVAFWCDPISGHATLYWYRQILGQGPELLVQFQDESVVDDSQLPKDRFSAERLKGVDSTLKIQPAELGDSAMYLCASSLNGENTEAFFGQGTRLTVV.